Presented here are 17 T cell receptor beta chains from one specimen sequenced in a study of T cell repertoires in ileal Crohn's disease. The protocol was immunoSEQ multiplex PCR, while the TCRdb copy is restricted to in-frame clones and leaves out a portion. The data show 12,000 or so clones, about 80% seen once. Source material: ileal tissue. These TCRs come from an adult with Crohn's disease.

For the CDR3, the DNA is TGTGCCAGCAGCTTAGACGGGCTAGCGGGGCACAATGAGCAGTTCTTC. It codes for CASSLDGLAGHNEQFF. The V gene is TRBV11-2, the J gene TRBJ2-1, with TRBD2 matching over 9 bases. Trimming took 0 bases from V and 5 from J; bases not matched to a gene: 5. Germline CDR1 is SGHAT and CDR2 is FQNNGV. The CDR3 covers 16 residues.

The gene calls are TRBV6-1 and TRBJ1-1; D is possibly TRBD1 (5 bases). V was pared by 8 bases and J by 3 bases, with 16 bases between. CDR3 length equals 14 residues. Germline lookup yields CDR1 MNHNS and CDR2 SASEGT. The CDR3, as DNA: TGTGCCAGCGCCTGGAGGGGCGCAGACACTGAAGCTTTCTTT. Translating gives CASAWRGADTEAFF.

The rearrangement uses TRBV2 and TRBJ2-7, with 8 bases lining up with TRBD2. CDR3 length: 15 amino acids. Germline CDR1 SNHLY, CDR2 FYNNEI. With 5 bases clipped from V and 4 bases from J, the junction kept 10 bases outside the gene matches. CDR3 nucleotides: TGTGCCAGCAGTTCCAGAGTAGCGGGAAAGTACGAGCAGTACTTC. Translation: CASSSRVAGKYEQYF.

The rearrangement joins TRBV7-2 to TRBJ2-7; 10 bases line up with TRBD2. The V gene end was trimmed by 6 bases and the J gene end by 9 bases; junction bases not matched to a gene: 8. Germline CDR1 and CDR2: SGHTA and FQGNSA. There are 13 residues in the CDR3. The CDR3 loop reads CASSLLAGISQYF. DNA of the CDR3: TGTGCCAGCAGTCTACTAGCGGGAATTTCGCAGTACTTC.

This clone was detected only a few times. The chain uses TRBV6-1 and TRBJ2-1; D is perhaps TRBD2 (6 bases). Germline V gene sequence: CDR1 MNHNS, CDR2 SASEGT. The CDR3 spans 15 residues. V was trimmed by 4 bases and J by 0 bases, leaving 10 bases between them. The CDR3 is CASSVEGSSYNEQFF. CDR3 bases: TGTGCCAGCAGTGTGGAGGGGAGCTCCTACAATGAGCAGTTCTTC.

This clone was counted a few times. The V gene is TRBV11-2, the J gene TRBJ2-2; D is perhaps TRBD2 (5 bases). CDR1 is SGHAT and CDR2 is FQNNGV in the germline V gene. The CDR3 sequence is 15 residues long. Trimming removed 1 base from V and 2 bases from J, with 8 bases in between. CDR3 nucleotides: TGTGCCAGCAGCTTAGTCACTAGTAACACCGGGGAGCTGTTTTTT. Its protein is CASSLVTSNTGELFF.

The V call is TRBV9, the J call TRBJ2-3; the D gene is possibly TRBD2 (5 bases). The CDR3 is 13 amino acids. The V and J ends lost 3 bases and 8 bases respectively, with 13 bases between them. The germline gives CDR1 SGDLS, CDR2 YYNGEE. CDR3 in amino acids: CASSAWEQSTQYF. In nucleotides, the CDR3 is TGTGCCAGCAGCGCTTGGGAGCAGAGTACGCAGTATTTT.

The chain is built from TRBV6-1 and TRBJ1-1; weak D call: TRBD1 (5 bases). The V gene lost 1 base and the J gene lost 1 base, with 10 bases spanning the gap. The CDR3 has 15 amino acids. Germline CDR1 is MNHNS and CDR2 is SASEGT. For the CDR3, the DNA is TGTGCCAGCAGTGAAGGCCCTGGGGCGAACACTGAAGCTTTCTTT. Translation: CASSEGPGANTEAFF.

The chain employs TRBV15 and TRBJ2-2, with TRBD2 matching over 7 bases. Germline V CDR1 and CDR2: LNHNV, YYDKDF (reference sequence). The CDR3 is made up of 14 amino acids. Trimming at V came to 5 bases and at J to 5 bases, leaving 5 bases not matched to a gene. In nucleotides, the CDR3 is TGTGCCACCAGCGGCCGGGGAGGGACCGGGGAGCTGTTTTTT. As protein: CATSGRGGTGELFF.

The sample holds a few counts of this clone. The rearrangement uses TRBV13 and TRBJ2-3; the D gene is possibly TRBD2 (6 bases). Germline assignment: CDR1 PRHDT and CDR2 FYEKMQ (reference sequence). CDR3 length: 12 amino acids. Between the trimmed V and J ends, which lost 6 bases and 7 bases, there was a span of 11 bases. The CDR3 DNA reads TGTGCCAGCAGGGGACTTCTCAATACGCAGTATTTT. It translates to CASRGLLNTQYF.

The chain has TRBV6-1 and TRBJ2-7, with D tentatively TRBD1 (6 bases). Germline V CDR1 and CDR2: MNHNS, SASEGT. Between the trimmed V and J ends, which lost 7 bases and 2 bases, there was a span of 18 bases. The CDR3 totals 15 residues. CDR3 in amino acids: CASTLTGTSTYEQYF. In nucleotides, the CDR3 is TGTGCCAGCACACTAACCGGGACATCAACCTACGAGCAGTACTTC.

This clone was seen more than once but under ten times. This chain uses TRBV7-9 with TRBJ2-2; D is possibly TRBD2 (6 bases). The CDR3 is made up of 14 amino acids. Per germline, CDR1 SEHNR and CDR2 FQNEAQ (reference sequence). The V and J ends lost 0 bases and 6 bases respectively, with 8 bases between them. The CDR3 region has the DNA TGTGCCAGCAGCTTAGCTGGAGGGGCCGGGGAGCTGTTTTTT. As protein: CASSLAGGAGELFF.

The rearrangement joins TRBV12-2 to TRBJ1-5; TRBD1, the D gene given by the table, was not confirmed from the DNA. TRBV12-2 is shown as a pseudogene. This CDR3 is built from 15 residues. This CDR3 reads CASRLAPDSCRPQHF. DNA for the CDR3: TGTGCAAGTCGCTTAGCCCCGGACAGCTGCCGTCCCCAGCATTTT.

V and J are TRBV30 and TRBJ2-6, with TRBD1 as a possible D gene (5 bases). Trimming pared 5 bases from V and 2 bases from J, leaving 13 bases between. The CDR3 contains 15 residues. CDR1 is GTSNPN and CDR2 is SVGIG in the germline V gene (reference sequence). CDR3 DNA: TGTGCCTGGGCAGACAGAGAAACTGGGGCCAACGTCCTGACTTTC. Amino acid sequence: CAWADRETGANVLTF.

V gene TRBV6-1 combines with J gene TRBJ2-7; a possible D gene is TRBD2 (5 bases). V lost 6 bases to trimming and J lost 5 bases, with 11 bases between them. Germline V gene lookup returns CDR1 MNHNS and CDR2 SASEGT. This CDR3 spans 12 amino acids. The CDR3 DNA is TGTGCCAGCAGGGACTTCGACCACGAGCAGTACTTC. Residues: CASRDFDHEQYF.

With respect to this clone: One end of the junction is discordant with germline, which a read error may explain. V and J are TRBV6-4 and TRBJ2-7, with TRBD2 identical over 7 bases. The CDR3 is 15 amino acids. Germline loops: CDR1 MRHNA, CDR2 SNTAGT. The CDR3 protein is CASSVGASGPYEQYF. For the CDR3, the DNA is TGTGCCAGCAGTGTGGGAGCTAGCGGACCCTATGAGCAGTACTTC.

The rearrangement links TRBV7-8 to TRBJ1-1; D gene unclear. The length of the CDR3 is 14 residues. Germline-derived CDR1 and CDR2 are SGHVS and FQNEAQ. V lost 1 base and J 4 bases, leaving 10 bases between the germline ends. CDR3 sequence reads: CASSLGPGITEAFF. The DNA of the CDR3 is TGTGCCAGCAGCTTAGGTCCGGGGATCACTGAAGCTTTCTTT.